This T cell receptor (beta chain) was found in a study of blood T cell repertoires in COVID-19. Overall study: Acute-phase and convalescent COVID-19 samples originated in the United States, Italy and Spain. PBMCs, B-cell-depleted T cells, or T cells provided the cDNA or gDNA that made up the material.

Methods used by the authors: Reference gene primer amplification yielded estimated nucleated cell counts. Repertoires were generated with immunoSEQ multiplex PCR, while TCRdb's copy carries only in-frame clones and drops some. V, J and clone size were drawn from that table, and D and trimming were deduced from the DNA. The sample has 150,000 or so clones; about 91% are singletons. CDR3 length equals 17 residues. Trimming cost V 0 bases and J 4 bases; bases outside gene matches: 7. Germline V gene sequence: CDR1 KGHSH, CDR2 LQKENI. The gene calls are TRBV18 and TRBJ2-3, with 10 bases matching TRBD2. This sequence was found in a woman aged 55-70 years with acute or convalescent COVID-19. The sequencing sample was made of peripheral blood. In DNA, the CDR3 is TGTGCCAGCTCACCACCGAGAGAAGGGACTAGCGCAGATACGCAGTATTTT. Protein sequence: CASSPPREGTSADTQYF.